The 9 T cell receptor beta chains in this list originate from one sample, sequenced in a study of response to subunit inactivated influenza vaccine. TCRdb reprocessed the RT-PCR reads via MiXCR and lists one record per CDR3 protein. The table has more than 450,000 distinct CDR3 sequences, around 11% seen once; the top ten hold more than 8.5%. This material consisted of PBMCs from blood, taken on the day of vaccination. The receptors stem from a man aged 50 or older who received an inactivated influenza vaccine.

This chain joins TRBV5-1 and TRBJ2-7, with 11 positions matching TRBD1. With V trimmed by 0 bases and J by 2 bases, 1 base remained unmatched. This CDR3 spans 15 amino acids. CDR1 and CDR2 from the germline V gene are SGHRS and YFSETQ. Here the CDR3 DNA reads TGCGCCAGCAGCTTGGAGGGACAGGGGGCCTACGAGCAGTACTTC. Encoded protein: CASSLEGQGAYEQYF. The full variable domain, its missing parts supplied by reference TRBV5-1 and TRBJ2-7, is KAGVTQTPRYLIKTRGQQVTLSCSPISGHRSVSWYQQTPGQGLQFLFEYFSETQRNKGNFPGRFSGRQFSNSRSEMNVSTLELGDSALYLCASSLEGQGAYEQYFGPGTRLTVT.

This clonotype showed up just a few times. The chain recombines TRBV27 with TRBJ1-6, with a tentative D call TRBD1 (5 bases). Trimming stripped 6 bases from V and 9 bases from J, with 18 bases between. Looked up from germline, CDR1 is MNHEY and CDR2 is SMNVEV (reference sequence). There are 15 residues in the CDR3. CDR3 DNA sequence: TGTGCCAGCAGGGATCTCCCGGCTAGGGGTTCACCCCTCCACTTT. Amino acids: CASRDLPARGSPLHF.

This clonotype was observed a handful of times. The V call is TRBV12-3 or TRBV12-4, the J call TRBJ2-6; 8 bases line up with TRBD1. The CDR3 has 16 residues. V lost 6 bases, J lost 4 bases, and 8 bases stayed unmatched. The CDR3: CASSYRTGRGANVLTF. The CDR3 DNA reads TGTGCCAGCAGCTATCGGACAGGGCGCGGGGCCAACGTCCTGACTTTC.

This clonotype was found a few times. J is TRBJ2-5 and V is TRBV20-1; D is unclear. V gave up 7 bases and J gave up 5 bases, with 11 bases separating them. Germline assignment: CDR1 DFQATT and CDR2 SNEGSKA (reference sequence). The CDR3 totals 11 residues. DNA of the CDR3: TGCAGTGGTTCGGAATGGGAGACCCAGTACTTC. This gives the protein CSGSEWETQYF.

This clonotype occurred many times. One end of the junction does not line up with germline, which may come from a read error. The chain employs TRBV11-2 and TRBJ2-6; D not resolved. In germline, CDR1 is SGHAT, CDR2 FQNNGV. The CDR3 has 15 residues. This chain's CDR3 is CASSLSSSGANVLTF. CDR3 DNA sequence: TGTGCCAGCAGCTTAAGCTCGTCTGGTGCCAACGTCCTGACTTTC.

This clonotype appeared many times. The CDR3 sequence is CASSGMMTNTEAFF. DNA of the CDR3: TGTGCCAGCAGTGGAATGATGACGAACACTGAAGCTTTCTTT. The chain employs TRBV6-1 and TRBJ1-1; no definite D call. Per the germline V gene, CDR1 is MNHNS and CDR2 is SASEGT. Deletions cut 4 bases from V and 1 base from J, with 10 bases between. The CDR3 loop spans 14 amino acids.

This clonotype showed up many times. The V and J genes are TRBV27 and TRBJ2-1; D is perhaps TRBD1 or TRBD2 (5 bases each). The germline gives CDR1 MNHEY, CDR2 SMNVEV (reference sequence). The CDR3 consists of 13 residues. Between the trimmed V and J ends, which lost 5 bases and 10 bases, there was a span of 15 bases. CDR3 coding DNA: TGTGCCAGCAGTCCCGGCCGGGGACCCGAGCAGTTCTTC. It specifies CASSPGRGPEQFF.

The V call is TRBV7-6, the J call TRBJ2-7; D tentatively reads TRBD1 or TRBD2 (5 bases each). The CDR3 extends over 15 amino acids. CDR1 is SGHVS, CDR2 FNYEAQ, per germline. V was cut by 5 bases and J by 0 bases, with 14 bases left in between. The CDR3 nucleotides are TGTGCCAGCAGCCAGGGACCGAGAGCCTCCTACGAGCAGTACTTC. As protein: CASSQGPRASYEQYF.

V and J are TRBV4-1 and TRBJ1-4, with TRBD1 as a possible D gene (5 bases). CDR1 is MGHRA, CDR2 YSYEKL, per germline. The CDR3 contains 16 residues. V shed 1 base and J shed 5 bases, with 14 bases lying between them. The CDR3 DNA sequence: TGCGCCAGCAGCCAAGTTCGGCGACAGTTAAATGAAAAACTGTTTTTT. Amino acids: CASSQVRRQLNEKLFF.